These 8 T cell receptor beta chains came from one sample sequenced in a study of blood T cell repertoires in COVID-19. Data came from immunoSEQ multiplex PCR; TCRdb stores just in-frame clones and leaves some out. The sample consists of approximately 300,000 clones, 86% of them appearing once. The specimen was PBMCs or T cells enriched from blood (not recorded which). Source of these receptors: a woman aged 18 to 35 who had recovered from COVID-19.

The chain couples TRBV19 to TRBJ1-1; 8 nucleotides line up with TRBD1. V shed 6 bases and J 0 bases; nucleotides not matched to a gene: 9. Germline V CDR1 and CDR2: LNHDA, SQIVND (reference sequence). The CDR3 is made up of 16 amino acids. CDR3 protein: CASRVGTGRMNTEAFF. The CDR3 nucleotides read TGTGCCAGTAGAGTAGGGACAGGCCGAATGAACACTGAAGCTTTCTTT.

Notes on this clone: Sequence at one end of the junction differs from germline and may be a read error. The chain recombines TRBV3-1 (or the pseudogene TRBV3-2) with TRBJ1-3, with D possibly matching TRBD1 (5 bases). Per the germline V gene, CDR1 is LGHDT and CDR2 is YNNKEL (reference sequence). The CDR3 consists of 11 residues. The CDR3 loop is CASSQGGVLHF. CDR3 nucleotides: TGTGCCAGCAGCCAAGGGGGGGTTCTTCATTTT.

The chain links TRBV9 to TRBJ1-4; 7 bases agree with TRBD1. The length of the CDR3 is 16 residues. Germline-derived CDR1 and CDR2 are SGDLS and YYNGEE. The V gene end was trimmed by 4 bases and the J gene end by 1 base; junction bases not matched to a gene: 7. This chain's CDR3 is CASSPWDSLTNEKLFF. The CDR3 nucleotides are TGTGCCAGCAGCCCCTGGGACAGTTTAACTAATGAAAAACTGTTTTTT. The complete variable domain, with remaining parts taken from reference TRBV9 and TRBJ1-4, reads DSGVTQTPKHLITATGQRVTLRCSPRSGDLSVYWYQQSLDQGLQFLIQYYNGEERAKGNILERFSAQQFPDLHSELNLSSLELGDSALYFCASSPWDSLTNEKLFFGSGTQLSVL.

This clone was counted a single time. The chain carries TRBV19 and TRBJ1-1; the D is unclear. The CDR3 covers 16 residues. Germline CDR1 LNHDA, CDR2 SQIVND (reference sequence). V gave up 4 bases and J gave up 5 bases, with 20 bases separating them. The CDR3 nucleotides are TGTGCCAGTAGTACCACCGCAAATGCAGGAGGTACTGAAGCTTTCTTT. It translates to CASSTTANAGGTEAFF.

V and J are TRBV7-2 and TRBJ2-7; D is unclear. This CDR3 comprises 12 residues. Germline V gives CDR1 SGHTA, CDR2 FQGNSA. Trimming took 1 base from V and 7 from J, leaving 8 bases between them. CDR3 amino acids: CASSLVIGEQYF. The CDR3 DNA reads as TGTGCCAGCAGCTTAGTGATCGGGGAGCAGTACTTC.

The chain links TRBV5-4 to TRBJ2-5; D is possibly TRBD1 (5 bases). Trimming removed 3 bases at V and 4 bases at J, with 10 bases between. The CDR3 extends over 13 amino acids. From germline, CDR1 is SGHNT and CDR2 YYREEE (reference sequence). CDR3 protein: CASSYQGGETQYF. The CDR3 DNA is TGTGCCAGCAGCTATCAGGGTGGAGAGACCCAGTACTTC.

This rearrangement joins TRBV3-1 (or the pseudogene TRBV3-2) to TRBJ2-5; 7 bases match TRBD2. Trimming removed 2 bases from V and 5 bases from J; junction bases left unmatched: 8. CDR3 length equals 15 residues. Germline V gives CDR1 LGHDT, CDR2 YNNKEL (reference sequence). The DNA for the CDR3 is TGTGCCAGCAGCCAATGGGGGGGAGTTACGGAGACCCAGTACTTC. Translated: CASSQWGGVTETQYF.

The chain carries TRBV4-3 and TRBJ2-5; TRBD2 matches 10 bases. V lost 0 bases to trimming and J lost 1 base; unmatched junction nucleotides: 8. This CDR3 contains 18 residues. Germline V gene data show CDR1 as LGHNA and CDR2 as YSLEER. CDR3 nucleotides: TGCGCCAGCAGCCAAGAACGATCAGCGGGGGGGCCCCAAGAGACCCAGTACTTC. It codes for CASSQERSAGGPQETQYF.